These 32 T cell receptor beta chains were sequenced from one sample in a study of blood T cell repertoires in COVID-19 (dated by TCRdb to 2018 to 2021). The library was prepared using the immunoSEQ multiplex PCR assay. TCRdb carries this immuneACCESS record with in-frame sequences only. Its versions omit some clonotypes, under half of them owing to an unresolved V gene in the studies checked, with the rest unexplained. The sample records over 100,000 clones, about 85% of which are singletons. Of the sample, approximately 1.5% falls within the top ten clones. The specimen was peripheral blood. These receptors came from a man in his forties with acute or convalescent COVID-19.

The chain is built from TRBV28 and TRBJ2-6, with 11 bases fitting TRBD1. This CDR3 has 17 residues. J gave up 1 base and V 7 bases, and 6 bases lay outside the gene matches. The germline V gene encodes CDR1 MDHEN and CDR2 SYDVKM. CDR3 loop: CASNPDRGQSGANVLTF. The CDR3 region has the DNA TGTGCCAGCAACCCGGACAGGGGGCAGTCTGGGGCCAACGTCCTGACTTTC.

The genes are TRBV4-1 and TRBJ2-1; tentatively, D is TRBD1 (7 bases). The CDR3 contains 16 residues. V gave up 0 bases and J gave up 4 bases, with 13 bases separating them. From germline, CDR1 is MGHRA and CDR2 YSYEKL. The CDR3 DNA is TGCGCCAGCAGCCAAGATCCAGCAGGGGGGTACAATGAGCAGTTCTTC. It translates to CASSQDPAGGYNEQFF.

The genes are TRBV24-1 and TRBJ2-1; D might be TRBD1 (6 bases). With 3 bases removed from V and 8 bases from J, the gap between germline ends came to 13 bases. Germline CDR1 and CDR2: KGHDR and SFDVKD. The CDR3 consists of 14 residues. The CDR3 loop reads CATSDTGQSYEQFF. The CDR3 DNA reads TGTGCCACCAGTGATACTGGACAGTCGTATGAGCAGTTCTTC.

The chain links TRBV28 to TRBJ2-1, with D hard to call. Germline V gene lookup returns CDR1 MDHEN and CDR2 SYDVKM. The CDR3 covers 11 residues. V lost 5 bases and J lost 9, with 8 bases in between. The CDR3 nucleotides read TGTGCCAGCAGTCGGTACCGTGAGCAGTTCTTC. Its translation is CASSRYREQFF.

This chain joins TRBV6-2 or TRBV6-3 and TRBJ2-1; 12 positions agree with TRBD2. Per the germline V gene, CDR1 is MNHEY and CDR2 is SVGEGT. This CDR3 region has 16 residues. J lost 4 bases, V lost 6 bases, and 7 bases had no gene match. The CDR3 loop reads CASSPPGTSGYNEQFF. The CDR3 nucleotides read TGTGCCAGCAGCCCCCCCGGGACTAGCGGGTACAATGAGCAGTTCTTC.

As DNA, the CDR3 is TGTGCCAGTAGAGCGGAGGGGAGGCGCGGGGAGCTGTTTTTT. Protein product: CASRAEGRRGELFF. This chain links TRBV19 with TRBJ2-2, with a tentative D call TRBD2 (6 bases). Germline loops: CDR1 LNHDA, CDR2 SQIVND (reference sequence). Trimming cost V 6 bases and J 7 bases, with 15 bases left between them. The CDR3 totals 14 residues.

The chain links TRBV28 to TRBJ1-2, with 9 bases identical to TRBD1. Germline lookup yields CDR1 MDHEN and CDR2 SYDVKM. The CDR3 length is 15 residues. V shed 5 bases, J shed 7 bases, and the junction held 11 bases outside the gene matches. The CDR3 DNA reads as TGTGCCAGCAGTCTTGCTGGGACAGGGAAAGGTGGCTACACCTTC. As protein: CASSLAGTGKGGYTF.

J is TRBJ2-2 and V is TRBV7-3; no reliable D call. Trimming pared 2 bases from V and 4 bases from J, leaving 14 bases between. The germline V gene has CDR1 SGHTA and CDR2 FQGTGA. This CDR3 contains 16 residues. CDR3 sequence (DNA): TGTGCCAGCAGCTTATCCGGGTTGGGTAGCACCGGGGAGCTGTTTTTT. It encodes CASSLSGLGSTGELFF.

CDR3 nucleotides: TGTGCCAGCAGCCGCAAGACTAGCGGGTTATACAATGAGCAGTTCTTC. It codes for CASSRKTSGLYNEQFF. The chain couples TRBV5-4 to TRBJ2-1; 10 bases are a match to TRBD2. The germline CDR1 and CDR2 sequences are SGHNT and YYREEE (reference sequence). The CDR3 extends over 16 amino acids. V dropped 4 bases and J dropped 4; count of bases not matched to a gene: 8.

The J gene is TRBJ1-1, the V gene TRBV15; D possibly corresponds to TRBD1 (5 bases). The CDR3 totals 15 residues. The ends were cut back, 0 bases at V and 3 bases at J, with 11 bases in the middle. Germline V gives CDR1 LNHNV, CDR2 YYDKDF (reference sequence). The CDR3 sequence is CATSREDKWYTEAFF. In DNA, the CDR3 is TGTGCCACCAGCAGAGAGGACAAATGGTACACTGAAGCTTTCTTT.

This chain connects TRBV4-2 to TRBJ2-7; D might be TRBD2 (5 bases). Germline V CDR1 and CDR2: LGHNA, YNFKEQ. There are 16 residues in the CDR3. Trimming left V 1 base short and J 2 bases short, with 15 bases between. The chain's CDR3 is CASSQGLSLAPYEQYF. CDR3 in DNA: TGTGCCAGCAGCCAAGGACTTTCTCTAGCCCCCTACGAGCAGTACTTC.

The chain recombines TRBV6-5 with TRBJ1-4; 8 bases are a match to TRBD1. Germline V gene lookup returns CDR1 MNHEY and CDR2 SVGAGI. CDR3 length equals 13 residues. The V segment lost 4 bases and the J segment 8 bases; nucleotides outside the gene matches: 3. The DNA for the CDR3 is TGTGCCAGCAGTTGGACAGGGAGGGAAAAACTGTTTTTT. Protein sequence: CASSWTGREKLFF.

The chain joins TRBV7-2 to TRBJ2-1, with 9 bases aligning to TRBD1. CDR1 SGHTA and CDR2 FQGNSA come from the germline V gene. This CDR3 spans 17 amino acids. Germline trimming cut 1 base from V and 8 bases from J; bases unmatched to any gene: 12. The CDR3 DNA reads TGTGCCAGCAGCTTAGGTATCACAGGGGGCGCATTTTATGAGCAGTTCTTC. Translating it yields CASSLGITGGAFYEQFF.

V usage is TRBV4-2 and J usage is TRBJ2-7; the D gene is possibly TRBD1 (6 bases). CDR1 is LGHNA, CDR2 YNFKEQ, per germline. The CDR3 covers 19 residues. The V and J ends lost 0 bases and 4 bases respectively, with 25 bases between them. CDR3 nucleotide sequence: TGTGCCAGCAGCCAAGAGTCCCCTGTATCGCCGGGACACAGATACGAGCAGTACTTC. Amino acids: CASSQESPVSPGHRYEQYF.

This clone has only one observation. This chain joins TRBV19 and TRBJ1-1; 8 bases fit TRBD1. With V trimmed by 7 bases and J by 4 bases, 14 bases remained unmatched. Germline values: CDR1 LNHDA, CDR2 SQIVND (reference sequence). This CDR3 is built from 16 residues. The CDR3 loop reads CASTSRTGNVGTEAFF. CDR3 coding DNA: TGTGCCAGTACCTCGAGGACAGGGAATGTGGGCACTGAAGCTTTCTTT.

This clone was recorded only once. The chain links TRBV5-1 to TRBJ1-1, with D maybe TRBD1 (6 bases). Germline V lookup: CDR1 SGHRS, CDR2 YFSETQ. The CDR3 is made up of 15 amino acids. Trimming stripped 5 bases from V and 5 bases from J, with 19 bases between. For the CDR3, the DNA is TGCGCCAGCAGTACTCGCCAGGGAAGGGGGACTGAAGCTTTCTTT. Translated: CASSTRQGRGTEAFF.

This chain uses TRBV18 with TRBJ2-5, with 12 bases identical to TRBD2. With V trimmed by 3 bases and J by 5 bases, 1 base remained unmatched. Germline CDR1 reads KGHSH; CDR2 reads LQKENI. This CDR3 region has 14 residues. The CDR3: CASSPGLAGETQYF. CDR3 in DNA: TGTGCCAGCTCACCGGGACTAGCGGGTGAGACCCAGTACTTC.

The chain is built from TRBV19 and TRBJ2-5; 16 bases align to TRBD2. The V segment lost 3 bases and the J segment 4 bases; nucleotides outside the gene matches: 11. The CDR3 totals 19 residues. CDR1 and CDR2 (germline): LNHDA, SQIVND (reference sequence). The CDR3 here is CASSIGGTSGRAWGETQYF. CDR3 DNA: TGTGCCAGTAGTATTGGAGGGACTAGCGGGAGGGCGTGGGGAGAGACCCAGTACTTC.

The V gene is TRBV7-9, the J gene TRBJ2-1, with 9 nucleotides matching TRBD1. The junction had 6 bases not matched to a gene; V was cut back by 5 bases and J by 1 base. Germline CDR1 reads SEHNR; CDR2 reads FQNEAQ (reference sequence). The CDR3 covers 16 residues. The CDR3 DNA reads TGTGCCAGCAGCGGACGACAGGGGGGATCCTACAATGAGCAGTTCTTC. Protein sequence: CASSGRQGGSYNEQFF.

As to this clone: Relative to the germline gene, one junction end is altered; a read error may explain this. This same CDR3 is encoded by further DNA sequences in the sample. The V and J genes are TRBV5-5 and TRBJ2-3; 7 nucleotides agree with TRBD1. The CDR3 is 14 residues long. Germline V gene data show CDR1 as SGHKS and CDR2 as YYEKEE (reference sequence). The CDR3 DNA reads as TGCGCCAGTCGGCCGGGACAGTCGAAGAATACGCAGTATTTT. Its protein is CASRPGQSKNTQYF.

The CDR3 DNA reads as TGTGCCAGCAGTGAACCTGGACTAGCGGGAGGGAGGACCGGGGAGCTGTTTTTT. Translating it yields CASSEPGLAGGRTGELFF. This rearrangement joins TRBV6-1 to TRBJ2-2; 15 bases are a match to TRBD2. Germline V lookup: CDR1 MNHNS, CDR2 SASEGT. The CDR3 is 18 residues long. The ends lost 2 bases at V and 5 bases at J; junction bases unmatched: 6.

The chain employs TRBV19 and TRBJ1-5, with TRBD1 matching over 9 bases. J was trimmed by 2 bases and V by 7 bases; bases with no gene match: 15. CDR3 length equals 18 residues. Germline V gene lookup returns CDR1 LNHDA and CDR2 SQIVND (reference sequence). The CDR3 reads CASTRTPGQGGGNQPQHF. In DNA, the CDR3 is TGTGCCAGTACCCGGACACCGGGACAGGGAGGAGGCAATCAGCCCCAGCATTTT.

The rearrangement joins TRBV7-3 to TRBJ2-7; 7 nucleotides line up with TRBD2. This CDR3 has 13 residues. Germline V gene data show CDR1 as SGHTA and CDR2 as FQGTGA. V gave up 3 bases and J gave up 5 bases; unmatched junction bases: 4. The CDR3 reads CASSFGTTHEQYF. The CDR3 DNA reads as TGTGCCAGCAGCTTCGGGACTACCCACGAGCAGTACTTC. The whole variable domain, filled in from reference TRBV7-3 and TRBJ2-7, reads GAGVSQTPSNKVTEKGKYVELRCDPISGHTALYWYRQSLGQGPEFLIYFQGTGAADDSGLPNDRFFAVRPEGSVSTLKIQRTERGDSAVYLCASSFGTTHEQYFGPGTRLTVT.

The chain links TRBV7-8 to TRBJ2-2; 11 bases map to TRBD2. After removal of 0 bases from V and 8 bases from J, the junction contained 11 bases not matched to a gene. In germline, CDR1 is SGHVS, CDR2 FQNEAQ. CDR3 size: 18 residues. CDR3 sequence: CASSLAPGLAVFLGELFF. The DNA of the CDR3 is TGTGCCAGCAGCTTAGCGCCGGGACTAGCGGTGTTCCTGGGGGAGCTGTTTTTT.

This rearrangement joins TRBV6-5 to TRBJ1-3, with TRBD1 matching over 8 bases. This CDR3 has 13 residues. Germline-derived CDR1 and CDR2 are MNHEY and SVGAGI. Trimming cost V 7 bases and J 8 bases; bases outside gene matches: 7. The CDR3 here is CASTPDRGYTIYF. The CDR3 bases are TGTGCCAGCACCCCCGACAGGGGCTACACCATATATTTT.

The V gene is TRBV7-9, the J gene TRBJ2-6; TRBD2 agrees at 9 bases. Trimming removed 5 bases from V and 3 bases from J; junction bases left unmatched: 5. The CDR3 consists of 16 residues. Per the germline V gene, CDR1 is SEHNR and CDR2 is FQNEAQ (reference sequence). The DNA of the CDR3 is TGTGCCAGCAGCGGGACTAGCAGGGATGGGGCCAACGTCCTGACTTTC. Translating it yields CASSGTSRDGANVLTF.

The chain joins TRBV19 to TRBJ2-2; no clear D gene. The CDR3 length is 15 residues. In germline, CDR1 is LNHDA, CDR2 SQIVND (reference sequence). V was clipped by 5 bases and J by 3 bases, with 13 bases between them. CDR3 protein: CASSPFRHDTGELFF. CDR3 bases: TGTGCCAGTAGTCCCTTCCGACACGACACCGGGGAGCTGTTTTTT.

The chain joins TRBV2 to TRBJ1-2, with 7 bases fitting TRBD1. The CDR3 loop spans 13 amino acids. CDR1 is SNHLY, CDR2 FYNNEI, per germline. V trimming: 7 bases; J trimming: 3 bases; junction bases outside the gene matches: 5. CDR3 DNA sequence: TGTGCCAGCACCCCTGGACAGGACTATGGCTACACCTTC. It encodes CASTPGQDYGYTF.

This chain connects TRBV18 to TRBJ2-7, with TRBD2 identical over 10 bases. J lost 2 bases, V lost 6 bases, and 7 bases had no gene match. Germline CDR1 and CDR2: KGHSH and LQKENI. The CDR3 extends over 15 amino acids. DNA for the CDR3: TGTGCCAGCTCGCATAGCGGGGGGTCCCCCTACGAGCAGTACTTC. Its translation: CASSHSGGSPYEQYF.

The V and J genes are TRBV23-1 and TRBJ2-2; D might be TRBD1 (5 bases). TRBV23-1 is sorted into the ORF group, with uncertain function. The CDR3 length is 15 residues. The V end lost 7 bases, the J end lost 3 bases, and 15 bases lay between the germline ends. The CDR3 spells CASTQTRVDTGELFF. In nucleotides, the CDR3 is TGCGCCAGCACCCAAACCAGGGTCGACACCGGGGAGCTGTTTTTT.

Points on this clone: One end of the junction is discordant with germline, which a read error may explain. This chain joins TRBV7-7 and TRBJ2-7, with unresolved D. The germline CDR1 and CDR2 sequences are SSHAT and FNYEAQ (reference sequence). This CDR3 contains 16 residues. The CDR3 bases are TGTGCTAGCAGCTTAGAAGAGGCGGAACCCACCTACGAGCAGTACTTC. Its translation is CASSLEEAEPTYEQYF.

This chain connects TRBV5-4 to TRBJ2-7; possible D gene TRBD2, 8 bases. Per the germline V gene, CDR1 is SGHNT and CDR2 is YYREEE (reference sequence). This CDR3 contains 15 residues. Deletions cut 4 bases from V and 2 bases from J, with 16 bases between. The CDR3 coding sequence is TGTGCCAGCAGCACGGGAGGGGGCCGCGCCTACGAGCAGTACTTC. It yields the protein CASSTGGGRAYEQYF.